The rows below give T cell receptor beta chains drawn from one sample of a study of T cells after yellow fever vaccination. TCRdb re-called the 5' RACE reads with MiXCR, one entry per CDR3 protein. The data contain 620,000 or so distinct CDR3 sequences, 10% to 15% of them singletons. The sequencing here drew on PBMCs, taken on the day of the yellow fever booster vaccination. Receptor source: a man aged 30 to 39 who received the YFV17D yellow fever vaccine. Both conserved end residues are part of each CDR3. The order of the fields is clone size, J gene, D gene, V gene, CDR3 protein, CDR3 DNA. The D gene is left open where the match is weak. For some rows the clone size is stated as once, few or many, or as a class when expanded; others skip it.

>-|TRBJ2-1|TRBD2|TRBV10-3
CAIRDASGSDYNEQFF
TGTGCCATCAGGGACGCTAGCGGGAGCGACTACAATGAGCAGTTCTTC
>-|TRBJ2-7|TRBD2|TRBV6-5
CASSSHVPSGRLNYEQYF
TGTGCCAGCAGTTCCCACGTCCCTAGCGGGAGACTTAACTACGAGCAGTACTTC
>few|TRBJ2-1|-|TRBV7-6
CASSQTGTQGEQFF
TGTGCCAGCAGCCAGACAGGGACTCAAGGTGAGCAGTTCTTC
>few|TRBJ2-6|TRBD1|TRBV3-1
CASSHTGAGANVLTF
TGTGCCAGCAGCCATACAGGGGCTGGGGCCAACGTCCTGACTTTC
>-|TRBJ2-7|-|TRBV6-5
CASSLAADLYEQYF
TGTGCCAGCAGTTTAGCGGCAGACCTCTACGAGCAGTACTTC
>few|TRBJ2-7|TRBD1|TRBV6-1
CASRSIQGGPRDLYEQYF
TGTGCCAGCAGGTCTATACAGGGGGGCCCGCGGGACCTCTACGAGCAGTACTTC
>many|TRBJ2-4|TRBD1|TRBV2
CASKRQGSWGNIQYF
TGTGCCAGCAAGAGACAGGGGAGCTGGGGGAACATTCAGTACTTC
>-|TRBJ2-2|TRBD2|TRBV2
CASSLLLAGDRTGELFF
TGTGCCAGCAGTTTGCTCTTAGCGGGAGATCGCACCGGGGAGCTGTTTTTT
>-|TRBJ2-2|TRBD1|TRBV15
CATTRTGQGVTGELFF
TGTGCCACCACAAGAACTGGACAGGGGGTGACCGGGGAGCTGTTTTTT
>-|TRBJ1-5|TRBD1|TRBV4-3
CASSQDYRGLQPQHF
TGCGCCAGCAGCCAAGATTACAGGGGGCTACAGCCCCAGCATTTT
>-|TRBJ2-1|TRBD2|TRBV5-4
CASSLAGRTSGRAGEQFF
TGTGCCAGCAGCTTGGCCGGTAGGACTAGCGGGAGGGCCGGTGAGCAGTTCTTC
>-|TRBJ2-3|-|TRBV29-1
CSVDFWGAQDTQYF
TGCAGCGTTGATTTTTGGGGGGCGCAAGATACGCAGTATTTT
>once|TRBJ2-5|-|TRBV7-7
CASSLDPNIKETQYF
TGTGCTAGCAGCTTAGATCCTAACATCAAAGAGACCCAGTACTTC
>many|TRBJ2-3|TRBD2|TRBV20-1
CRPTSGASDTQYF
TGCAGACCAACTAGCGGGGCTTCAGATACGCAGTATTTT
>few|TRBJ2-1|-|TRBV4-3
CASSQVQGFAYNEQFF
TGCGCCAGCAGCCAAGTCCAGGGATTCGCCTACAATGAGCAGTTCTTC
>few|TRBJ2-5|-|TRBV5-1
CASSLQAVVETQYF
TGCGCCAGCAGCCTCCAGGCGGTTGTGGAGACCCAGTACTTC
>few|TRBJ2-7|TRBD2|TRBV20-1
CSAAAGGPLLVYEQYF
TGCAGTGCTGCAGCGGGAGGGCCACTCTTGGTCTACGAGCAGTACTTC
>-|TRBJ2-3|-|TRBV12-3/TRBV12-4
CASSRLEFTDTQYF
TGTGCCAGCAGTCGACTAGAGTTCACAGATACGCAGTATTTT
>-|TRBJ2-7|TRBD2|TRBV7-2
CASTTVAGVSVNEQYF
TGTGCCAGCACCACCGTAGCGGGAGTCTCTGTGAACGAGCAGTACTTC
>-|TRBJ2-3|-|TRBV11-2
CASSLVDRSTDTQYF
TGTGCCAGCAGCTTAGTTGACAGATCCACAGATACGCAGTATTTT
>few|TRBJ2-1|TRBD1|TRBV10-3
CATAGTGDDNEQFF
TGTGCCACCGCCGGGACAGGGGACGACAATGAGCAGTTCTTC
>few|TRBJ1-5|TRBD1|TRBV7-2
CASSLRGDRDQPQHF
TGTGCCAGCAGCCTAAGGGGGGACAGAGATCAGCCCCAGCATTTT
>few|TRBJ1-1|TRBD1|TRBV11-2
CASSSRTGEGARAFF
TGTGCCAGCAGCTCGAGGACAGGGGAGGGGGCGAGAGCTTTCTTT
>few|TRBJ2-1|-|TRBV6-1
CASSEPTVQFF
TGTGCCAGCAGTGAGCCGACAGTACAGTTCTTC
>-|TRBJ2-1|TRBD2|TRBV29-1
CSAVRLAGGRAEQFF
TGCAGCGCCGTTCGACTAGCGGGAGGTAGAGCTGAGCAGTTCTTC
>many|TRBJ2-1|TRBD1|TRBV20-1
CSVWTGFNEQFF
TGCAGTGTCTGGACAGGTTTCAATGAGCAGTTCTTC
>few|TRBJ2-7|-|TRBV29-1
CSVTLGGLTLYEQYF
TGCAGCGTTACCCTCGGGGGGCTCACCCTCTACGAGCAGTACTTC
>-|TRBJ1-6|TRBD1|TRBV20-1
CSAPRGGAPNLNSPLHF
TGCAGTGCCCCCAGGGGGGGGGCGCCAAATCTTAATTCACCCCTCCACTTT
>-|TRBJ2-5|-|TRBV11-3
CASSSRDEGETQYF
TGTGCCAGCAGCTCCCGGGACGAAGGAGAGACCCAGTACTTC
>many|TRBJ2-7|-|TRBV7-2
CASSLDYSYEQYF
TGTGCCAGCAGCTTAGACTACTCCTACGAGCAGTACTTC
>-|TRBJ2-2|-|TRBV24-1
CATSEPGTTNTGELFF
TGTGCCACCAGCGAGCCGGGGACAACGAACACCGGGGAGCTGTTTTTT
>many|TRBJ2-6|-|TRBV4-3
CASSQGRRSGANVLTF
TGCGCCAGCAGCCAAGGGAGAAGGTCGGGGGCCAACGTCCTGACTTTC
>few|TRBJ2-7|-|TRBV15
CATSRPPGPEQYF
TGTGCCACCAGCAGACCCCCGGGACCCGAGCAGTACTTC
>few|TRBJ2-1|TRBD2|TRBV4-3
CASSSEPPTSSGSNEQFF
TGCGCCAGCAGCTCCGAGCCCCCTACTTCTAGCGGGAGCAATGAGCAGTTCTTC
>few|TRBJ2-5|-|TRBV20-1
CSARDEGLYETQYF
TGCAGTGCTAGAGATGAAGGGTTGTACGAGACCCAGTACTTC
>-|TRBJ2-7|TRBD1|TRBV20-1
CSARDRSFEQYF
TGCAGTGCTAGGGACAGGAGTTTCGAGCAGTACTTC
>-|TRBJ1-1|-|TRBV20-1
CSAKGAPEIPKNTEAFF
TGCAGTGCTAAAGGAGCACCTGAGATTCCGAAGAACACTGAAGCTTTCTTT
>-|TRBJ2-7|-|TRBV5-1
CASSFGLGTYEQYF
TGCGCCAGCAGCTTCGGACTGGGGACCTACGAGCAGTACTTC
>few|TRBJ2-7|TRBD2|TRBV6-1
CASSDGLVPYEQYF
TGTGCCAGCAGTGACGGACTAGTCCCCTACGAGCAGTACTTC
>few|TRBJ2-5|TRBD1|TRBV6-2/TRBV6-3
CASREDRDRETQYF
TGTGCCAGCAGAGAAGATCGGGACAGGGAGACCCAGTACTTC
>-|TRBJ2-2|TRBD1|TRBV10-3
CAISRTGPTGELFF
TGTGCCATCAGCCGGACAGGACCTACCGGGGAGCTGTTTTTT
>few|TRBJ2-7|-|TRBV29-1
CSVECEYRAQFYEQYF
TGCAGCGTTGAGTGCGAGTATAGGGCCCAGTTTTACGAGCAGTACTTC
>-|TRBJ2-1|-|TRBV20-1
CSANKVMDEQFF
TGCAGTGCTAACAAGGTCATGGATGAGCAGTTCTTC
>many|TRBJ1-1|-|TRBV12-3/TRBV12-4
CASSPDPVGEAFF
TGTGCCAGCAGTCCGGACCCCGTTGGTGAAGCTTTCTTT
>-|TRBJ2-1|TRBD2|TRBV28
CASSLTTSGRALEQFF
TGTGCCAGCAGTTTAACAACTAGCGGGAGGGCCCTTGAGCAGTTCTTC
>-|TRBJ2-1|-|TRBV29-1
CSVEKSPYNEQFF
TGCAGCGTGGAAAAATCCCCCTACAATGAGCAGTTCTTC
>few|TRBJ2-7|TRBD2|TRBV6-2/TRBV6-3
CASTSGSRFDYEQYF
TGTGCCAGCACAAGCGGGAGTCGTTTTGACTACGAGCAGTACTTC